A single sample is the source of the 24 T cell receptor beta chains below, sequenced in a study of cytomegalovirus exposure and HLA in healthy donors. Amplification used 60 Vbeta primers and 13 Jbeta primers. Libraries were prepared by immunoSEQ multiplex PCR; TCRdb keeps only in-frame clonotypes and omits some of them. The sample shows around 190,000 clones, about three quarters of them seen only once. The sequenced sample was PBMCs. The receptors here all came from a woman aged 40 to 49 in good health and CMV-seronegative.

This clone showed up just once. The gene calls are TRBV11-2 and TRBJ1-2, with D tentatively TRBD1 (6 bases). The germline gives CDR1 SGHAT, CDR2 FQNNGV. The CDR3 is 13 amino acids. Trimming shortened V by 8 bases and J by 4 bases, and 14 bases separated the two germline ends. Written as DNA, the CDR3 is TGTGCCAGCCGGACAGTCGGCGTCTATGGCTACACCTTC. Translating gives CASRTVGVYGYTF.

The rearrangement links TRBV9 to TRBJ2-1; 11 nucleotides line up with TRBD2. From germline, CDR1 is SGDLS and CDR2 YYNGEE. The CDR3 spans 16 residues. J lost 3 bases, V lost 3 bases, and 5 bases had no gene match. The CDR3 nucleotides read TGTGCCAGCAGCGCACTCGGACTAGCGGGCTACAATGAGCAGTTCTTC. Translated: CASSALGLAGYNEQFF.

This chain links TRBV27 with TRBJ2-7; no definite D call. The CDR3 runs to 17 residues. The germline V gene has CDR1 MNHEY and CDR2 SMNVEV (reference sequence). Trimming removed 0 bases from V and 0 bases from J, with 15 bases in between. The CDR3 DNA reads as TGTGCCAGCAGTTTATCCGCCTCAACTACTTACTCCTACGAGCAGTACTTC. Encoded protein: CASSLSASTTYSYEQYF.

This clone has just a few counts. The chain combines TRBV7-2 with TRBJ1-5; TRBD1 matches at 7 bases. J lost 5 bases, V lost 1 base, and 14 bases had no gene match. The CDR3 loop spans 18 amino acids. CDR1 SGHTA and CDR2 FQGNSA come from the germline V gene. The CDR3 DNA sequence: TGTGCCAGCAGCTTAGACCCCCGGACAGGTTTCAGATATCAGCCCCAGCATTTT. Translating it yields CASSLDPRTGFRYQPQHF. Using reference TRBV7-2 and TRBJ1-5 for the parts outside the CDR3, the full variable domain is GAGVSQSPSNKVTEKGKDVELRCDPISGHTALYWYRQSLGQGLEFLIYFQGNSAPDKSGLPSDRFSAERTGGSVSTLTIQRTQQEDSAVYLCASSLDPRTGFRYQPQHFGDGTRLSIL.

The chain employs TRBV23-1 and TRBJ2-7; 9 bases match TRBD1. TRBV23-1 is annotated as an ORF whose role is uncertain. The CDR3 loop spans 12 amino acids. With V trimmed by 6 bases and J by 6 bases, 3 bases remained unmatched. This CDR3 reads CASRHRGLEQYF. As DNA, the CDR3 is TGCGCCAGCAGACACAGGGGGCTCGAGCAGTACTTC.

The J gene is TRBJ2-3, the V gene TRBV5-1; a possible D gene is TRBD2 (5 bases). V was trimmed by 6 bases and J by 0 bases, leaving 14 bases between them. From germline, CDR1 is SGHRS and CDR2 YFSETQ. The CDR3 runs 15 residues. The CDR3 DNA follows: TGCGCCAGCACCCTCCAGGACTCCAGCACAGATACGCAGTATTTT. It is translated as CASTLQDSSTDTQYF.

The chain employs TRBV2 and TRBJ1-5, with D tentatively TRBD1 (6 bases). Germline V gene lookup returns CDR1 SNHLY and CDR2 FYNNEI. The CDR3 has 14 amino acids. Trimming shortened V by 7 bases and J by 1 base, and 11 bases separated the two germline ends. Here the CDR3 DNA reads TGTGCCAGCAAACGGGGGGGCAGCAATCAGCCCCAGCATTTT. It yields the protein CASKRGGSNQPQHF.

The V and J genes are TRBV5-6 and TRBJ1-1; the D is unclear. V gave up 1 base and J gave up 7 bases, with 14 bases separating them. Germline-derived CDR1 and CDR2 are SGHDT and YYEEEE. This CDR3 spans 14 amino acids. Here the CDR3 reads CASSLWAEYIEAFF. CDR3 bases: TGTGCCAGCAGCTTGTGGGCCGAGTACATTGAAGCTTTCTTT.

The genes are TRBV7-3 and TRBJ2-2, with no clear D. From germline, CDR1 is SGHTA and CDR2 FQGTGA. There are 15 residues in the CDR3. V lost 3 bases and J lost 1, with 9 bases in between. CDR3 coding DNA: TGTGCCAGCAGCTTTGACACCCTGAACACCGGGGAGCTGTTTTTT. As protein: CASSFDTLNTGELFF.

The CDR3 loop reads CASSPQGSNQPQHF. The CDR3 DNA sequence: TGTGCCAGCAGCCCTCAGGGTTCCAATCAGCCCCAGCATTTT. The chain uses TRBV7-8 and TRBJ1-5, with a weak D call TRBD1 (5 bases). The CDR3 is 14 amino acids. Germline CDR1 SGHVS, CDR2 FQNEAQ. The V end lost 5 bases, the J end lost 3 bases, and 11 bases lay between the germline ends.

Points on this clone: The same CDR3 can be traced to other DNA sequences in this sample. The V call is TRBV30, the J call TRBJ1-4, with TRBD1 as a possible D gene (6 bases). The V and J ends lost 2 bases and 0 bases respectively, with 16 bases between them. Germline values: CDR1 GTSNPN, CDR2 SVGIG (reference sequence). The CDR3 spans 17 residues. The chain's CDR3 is CAWSPLGWTATNEKLFF. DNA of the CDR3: TGTGCCTGGAGTCCCCTCGGATGGACAGCAACTAATGAAAAACTGTTTTTT.

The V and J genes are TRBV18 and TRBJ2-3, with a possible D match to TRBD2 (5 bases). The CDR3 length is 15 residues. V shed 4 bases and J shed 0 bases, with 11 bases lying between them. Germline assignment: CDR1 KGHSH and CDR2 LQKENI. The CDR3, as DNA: TGTGCCAGCTCACTACTAGACCAGAGCACAGATACGCAGTATTTT. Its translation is CASSLLDQSTDTQYF.

The CDR3 nucleotides are TGCGCCAGCAGCCAACACCCATCGACGGGGGTGGGCACTGAAGCTTTCTTT. Its protein product is CASSQHPSTGVGTEAFF. The V call is TRBV4-1, the J call TRBJ1-1, with D maybe TRBD1 (5 bases). CDR3 length: 17 amino acids. Germline assignment: CDR1 MGHRA and CDR2 YSYEKL. Between the trimmed V and J ends, which lost 2 bases and 4 bases, there was a span of 20 bases.

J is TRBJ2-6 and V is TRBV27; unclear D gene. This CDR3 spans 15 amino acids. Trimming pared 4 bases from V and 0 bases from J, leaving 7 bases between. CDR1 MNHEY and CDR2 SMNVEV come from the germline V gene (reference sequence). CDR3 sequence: CASSYEYSGANVLTF. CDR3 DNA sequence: TGTGCCAGCAGTTATGAGTACTCTGGGGCCAACGTCCTGACTTTC. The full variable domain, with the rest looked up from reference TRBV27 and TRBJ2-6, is EAQVTQNPRYLITVTGKKLTVTCSQNMNHEYMSWYRQDPGLGLRQIYYSMNVEVTDKGDVPEGYKVSRKEKRNFPLILESPSPNQTSLYFCASSYEYSGANVLTFGAGSRLTVL.

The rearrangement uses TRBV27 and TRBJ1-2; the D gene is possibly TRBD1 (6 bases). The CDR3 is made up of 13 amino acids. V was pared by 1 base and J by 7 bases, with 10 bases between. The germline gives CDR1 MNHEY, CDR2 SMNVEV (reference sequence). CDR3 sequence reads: CASSLYREGGYTF. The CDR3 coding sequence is TGTGCCAGCAGTTTATACAGGGAGGGTGGCTACACCTTC.

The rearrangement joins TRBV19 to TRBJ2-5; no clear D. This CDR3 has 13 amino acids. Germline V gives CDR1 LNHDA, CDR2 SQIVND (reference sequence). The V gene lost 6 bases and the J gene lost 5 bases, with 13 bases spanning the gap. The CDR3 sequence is CASRHAQWETQYF. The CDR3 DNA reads TGTGCCAGTAGGCACGCGCAATGGGAGACCCAGTACTTC.

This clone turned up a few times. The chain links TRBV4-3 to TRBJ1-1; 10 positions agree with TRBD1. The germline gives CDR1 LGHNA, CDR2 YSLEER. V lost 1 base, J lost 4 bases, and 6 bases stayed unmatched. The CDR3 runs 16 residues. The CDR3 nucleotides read TGCGCCAGCAGCCAAGGACAGGGGGCAGTTAGCACTGAAGCTTTCTTT. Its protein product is CASSQGQGAVSTEAFF.

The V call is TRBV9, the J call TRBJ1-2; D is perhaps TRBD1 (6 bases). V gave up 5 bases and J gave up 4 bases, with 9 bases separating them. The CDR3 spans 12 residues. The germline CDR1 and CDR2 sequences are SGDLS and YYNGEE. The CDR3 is CASRGTIYGYTF. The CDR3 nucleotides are TGTGCCAGCAGGGGGACAATCTATGGCTACACCTTC. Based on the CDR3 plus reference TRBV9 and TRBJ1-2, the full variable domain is DSGVTQTPKHLITATGQRVTLRCSPRSGDLSVYWYQQSLDQGLQFLIQYYNGEERAKGNILERFSAQQFPDLHSELNLSSLELGDSALYFCASRGTIYGYTFGSGTRLTVV.

For the CDR3, the DNA is TGCGCCAGCAGCCAAGGACAGGGGGCCCACGAGCAGTACTTC. Translation gives CASSQGQGAHEQYF. The chain employs TRBV4-3 and TRBJ2-7; 10 nucleotides match TRBD1. The CDR3 is 14 residues long. In germline, CDR1 is LGHNA, CDR2 YSLEER. Trimming removed 1 base from V and 5 bases from J; junction bases left unmatched: 2.

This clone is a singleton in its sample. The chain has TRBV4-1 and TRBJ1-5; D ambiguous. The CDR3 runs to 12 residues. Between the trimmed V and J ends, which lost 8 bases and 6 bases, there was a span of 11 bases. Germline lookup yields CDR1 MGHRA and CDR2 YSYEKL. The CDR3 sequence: CASRGLGQPQHF. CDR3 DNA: TGCGCCAGCCGAGGATTGGGTCAGCCCCAGCATTTT.

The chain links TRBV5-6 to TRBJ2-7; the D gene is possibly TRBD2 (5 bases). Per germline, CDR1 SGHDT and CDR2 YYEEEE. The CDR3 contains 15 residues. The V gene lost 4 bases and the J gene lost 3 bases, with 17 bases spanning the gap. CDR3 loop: CASSPTGPDYYEQYV. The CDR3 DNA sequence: TGTGCCAGCAGCCCCACTGGGCCAGACTACTACGAGCAGTACGTC.

CDR3 sequence reads: CASSLMYGLAGPLETQYF. The CDR3 DNA reads as TGTGCCAGCAGCTTGATGTACGGACTAGCGGGACCCCTCGAGACCCAGTACTTC. The rearrangement links TRBV5-8 to TRBJ2-5, with 12 bases fitting TRBD2. The CDR3 runs 18 residues. V shed 1 base and J 5 bases; nucleotides not matched to a gene: 12. CDR1 is SGHTS and CDR2 is YDEGEE in the germline V gene.

The CDR3 coding sequence is TGCGCCAGCAGCTTCCCGGGACAGGGAATCGGGAGAGATACGCAGTATTTT. Protein: CASSFPGQGIGRDTQYF. This chain links TRBV5-1 with TRBJ2-3; 9 nucleotides agree with TRBD1. This CDR3 is 17 amino acids long. Per the germline V gene, CDR1 is SGHRS and CDR2 is YFSETQ. After removal of 2 bases from V and 5 bases from J, the junction contained 12 bases not matched to a gene.

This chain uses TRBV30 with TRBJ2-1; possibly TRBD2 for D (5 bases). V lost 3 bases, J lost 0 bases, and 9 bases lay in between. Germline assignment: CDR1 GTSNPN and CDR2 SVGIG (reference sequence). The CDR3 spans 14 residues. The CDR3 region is CAWREAASYNEQFF. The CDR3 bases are TGTGCCTGGAGGGAAGCGGCCTCCTACAATGAGCAGTTCTTC.